A single sample is the source of the 21 T cell receptor beta chains below, sequenced in a study of blood T cell repertoires in COVID-19. Repertoires were generated with immunoSEQ multiplex PCR, while TCRdb's copy carries only in-frame clones and drops some. The sample consists of 43,000 or so clones, 87% of them appearing once. Sequencing input: peripheral blood. These receptors were obtained from a man between 60 and 75 years old with active COVID-19.

The gene calls are TRBV11-3 and TRBJ2-1; 8 bases agree with TRBD2. Germline V gives CDR1 SGHNT, CDR2 YENEEA. With V trimmed by 5 bases and J by 2 bases, 2 bases remained unmatched. This CDR3 region has 14 residues. The CDR3 loop is CASSKAGAYNEQFF. The CDR3 coding sequence is TGTGCCAGCAGCAAAGCGGGAGCCTACAATGAGCAGTTCTTC.

The chain combines TRBV5-5 with TRBJ1-6; D remains ambiguous. The CDR3 sequence is 15 residues long. The V end lost 0 bases, the J end lost 6 bases, and 10 bases lay between the germline ends. Germline CDR1 and CDR2: SGHKS and YYEKEE (reference sequence). CDR3 protein: CASSLGGRGNSPLHF. The CDR3 DNA reads TGTGCCAGCAGCTTGGGGGGTCGGGGTAATTCACCCCTCCACTTT.

This clone came up once. This chain connects TRBV19 to TRBJ1-5, with 8 nucleotides matching TRBD1. Per germline, CDR1 LNHDA and CDR2 SQIVND (reference sequence). This CDR3 comprises 15 residues. Trimming removed 6 bases from V and 7 bases from J; junction bases left unmatched: 11. The CDR3 coding sequence is TGTGCCAGTAGCCGCGTGAGGGGACAGGAGCAGCCCCAGCATTTT. As protein: CASSRVRGQEQPQHF.

The rearrangement links TRBV18 to TRBJ2-2; 8 positions agree with TRBD2. J lost 1 base, V lost 1 base, and 2 bases had no gene match. The CDR3 sequence is 16 residues long. The germline gives CDR1 KGHSH, CDR2 LQKENI. The CDR3 nucleotides read TGTGCCAGCTCACCACTAGCGGGGATGAACACCGGGGAGCTGTTTTTT. Protein sequence: CASSPLAGMNTGELFF.

The chain has TRBV7-2 and TRBJ2-7; maybe TRBD2 (5 bases). The germline CDR1 and CDR2 sequences are SGHTA and FQGNSA. The CDR3 extends over 14 amino acids. V was cut by 2 bases and J by 0 bases, with 8 bases left in between. The CDR3 protein is CASSLRGISYEQYF. Here the CDR3 DNA reads TGTGCCAGCAGCTTACGGGGTATCTCCTACGAGCAGTACTTC.

The rearrangement uses TRBV5-1 and TRBJ1-2, with a tentative D call TRBD1 (5 bases). Germline values: CDR1 SGHRS, CDR2 YFSETQ. The ends were cut back, 1 base at V and 8 bases at J, with 9 bases in the middle. The CDR3 has 12 amino acids. Here the CDR3 DNA reads TGCGCCAGCAGCTTGACAGACAGCGGCTACACCTTC. Translating gives CASSLTDSGYTF.

This chain links TRBV28 with TRBJ2-6, with TRBD1 as a possible D gene (5 bases). The V gene lost 8 bases and the J gene lost 0 bases, with 8 bases spanning the gap. This CDR3 has 14 amino acids. Germline V CDR1 and CDR2: MDHEN, SYDVKM. The CDR3 DNA sequence: TGTGCCAGCGGGGCCACCTCTGGGGCCAACGTCCTGACTTTC. Protein: CASGATSGANVLTF.

CDR3 amino acids: CASRTLAGGPVETQYF. The CDR3 DNA follows: TGTGCCAGCAGGACCCTAGCGGGGGGGCCAGTAGAGACCCAGTACTTC. This rearrangement joins TRBV2 to TRBJ2-5, with TRBD2 matching 12 bases. The CDR3 is 16 residues long. Trimming took 6 bases from V and 4 from J; bases not matched to a gene: 9. From germline, CDR1 is SNHLY and CDR2 FYNNEI. Based on the CDR3 plus reference TRBV2 and TRBJ2-5, the full variable domain is EPEVTQTPSHQVTQMGQEVILRCVPISNHLYFYWYRQILGQKVEFLVSFYNNEISEKSEIFDDQFSVERPDGSNFTLKIRSTKLEDSAMYFCASRTLAGGPVETQYFGPGTRLLVL.

CDR3: CASGQTYNEKLFF. CDR3 coding DNA: TGTGCCAGCGGGCAGACCTATAATGAAAAACTGTTTTTT. V is TRBV28 and J is TRBJ1-4, with D hard to call. V lost 8 bases and J lost 4, with 11 bases in between. CDR1 is MDHEN and CDR2 is SYDVKM in the germline V gene. The CDR3 extends over 13 amino acids. The full variable domain, in which reference TRBV28 and TRBJ1-4 provide the parts outside the CDR3, is DVKVTQSSRYLVKRTGEKVFLECVQDMDHENMFWYRQDPGLGLRLIYFSYDVKMKEKGDIPEGYSVSREKKERFSLILESASTNQTSMYLCASGQTYNEKLFFGSGTQLSVL.

This clone was observed a single time. The genes are TRBV3-1 (or the pseudogene TRBV3-2) and TRBJ2-4, with D tentatively TRBD2 (7 bases). CDR1 and CDR2 (germline): LGHDT, YNNKEL (reference sequence). CDR3 length: 17 amino acids. Trimming removed 0 bases from V and 0 bases from J, with 12 bases in between. The CDR3 nucleotides read TGTGCCAGCAGCCAAGATTCGGGGGGCTTAGCCAAAAACATTCAGTACTTC. Protein sequence: CASSQDSGGLAKNIQYF.

The V call is TRBV4-2, the J call TRBJ2-1, with 10 bases identical to TRBD2. Germline-derived CDR1 and CDR2 are LGHNA and YNFKEQ. The CDR3 runs to 16 residues. V lost 4 bases, J lost 7 bases, and 10 bases stayed unmatched. The CDR3 region has the DNA TGTGCCAGCAGCCCCGAGAAGCGGGGGGGCAGGAATGAGCAGTTCTTC. The encoded protein is CASSPEKRGGRNEQFF.

The rearrangement joins TRBV7-8 to TRBJ1-1; no clear D gene. The CDR3 has 14 amino acids. Germline V gives CDR1 SGHVS, CDR2 FQNEAQ. V was shortened by 4 bases and J by 4 bases, with 13 bases between the two germline ends. The CDR3 is CASSSVYGGTEAFF. The CDR3 DNA is TGTGCCAGCAGCTCAGTATATGGCGGCACTGAAGCTTTCTTT.

The chain recombines TRBV10-3 with TRBJ2-5; no firm D call. The germline V gene has CDR1 ENHRY and CDR2 SYGVKD. V was clipped by 0 bases and J by 4 bases, with 6 bases between them. The CDR3 loop spans 13 amino acids. The CDR3 nucleotides are TGTGCCATCAGTGAGTCGCCGGGAGAGACCCAGTACTTC. Protein sequence: CAISESPGETQYF.

The CDR3 nucleotides are TGTGCCAGCAGGGGGACAGGAGGGGGCATTCAGTACTTC. This codes for CASRGTGGGIQYF. This chain links TRBV28 with TRBJ2-4, with 8 bases that match TRBD1. The V gene's germline CDR1 is MDHEN and CDR2 SYDVKM. After removal of 6 bases from V and 9 bases from J, the junction contained 7 bases not matched to a gene. The CDR3 covers 13 residues.

The rearrangement joins TRBV4-3 to TRBJ2-1, with 10 bases aligning to TRBD1. V lost 4 bases and J lost 6; bases outside the gene matches: 6. Germline CDR1 LGHNA, CDR2 YSLEER. This CDR3 is built from 15 residues. The CDR3 loop reads CASSPSWTGGNEQFF. For the CDR3, the DNA is TGCGCCAGCAGCCCCTCCTGGACAGGGGGCAATGAGCAGTTCTTC.

This chain connects TRBV7-9 to TRBJ1-3, with D possibly TRBD1 on 6 matching bases. The CDR3 has 14 residues. Trimming removed 6 bases from V and 4 bases from J, with 13 bases in between. Germline CDR1 and CDR2: SEHNR and FQNEAQ (reference sequence). The CDR3 DNA reads TGTGCCAGCAGTACCGGGACAACAGGAAACACCATATATTTT. This gives the protein CASSTGTTGNTIYF.

This chain connects TRBV19 to TRBJ1-5; 8 nucleotides agree with TRBD1. Trimming cost V 4 bases and J 0 bases; bases outside gene matches: 8. In germline, CDR1 is LNHDA, CDR2 SQIVND (reference sequence). The CDR3 is 17 amino acids. CDR3 DNA: TGTGCCAGTAGTACATTGGACAGGGCCGCTAGCAATCAGCCCCAGCATTTT. Translated: CASSTLDRAASNQPQHF.

V gene TRBV29-1 combines with J gene TRBJ1-5, with 8 bases identical to TRBD1. The V and J ends lost 6 bases and 7 bases, in that order; junction bases with no gene match: 8. The CDR3 is made up of 13 amino acids. Per germline, CDR1 SQVTM and CDR2 ANQGSEA. Here the CDR3 reads CSVVTGAAQPQHF. In nucleotides, the CDR3 is TGCAGCGTGGTGACAGGGGCGGCCCAGCCCCAGCATTTT.

This chain joins TRBV7-9 and TRBJ1-1; TRBD1 matches at 11 bases. The trim removed 5 bases at V and 4 bases at J, leaving 6 bases unmatched. From germline, CDR1 is SEHNR and CDR2 FQNEAQ (reference sequence). The CDR3 is made up of 15 amino acids. For the CDR3, the DNA is TGTGCCAGCAGCACGTCCGGGACAGGGGGCACTGAAGCTTTCTTT. Translating gives CASSTSGTGGTEAFF.

The chain combines TRBV6-6 with TRBJ2-7; a weak D match, TRBD2 (6 bases). Trimming took off 7 bases at V and 0 bases at J, with 16 bases between the two ends. The CDR3 loop spans 15 amino acids. CDR1 and CDR2 (germline): MNHNY, SVGAGI (reference sequence). The CDR3 is CASTSFRGSSYEQYF. CDR3 bases: TGTGCCAGCACCTCTTTCCGGGGGTCCTCCTACGAGCAGTACTTC.

V gene TRBV5-5 combines with J gene TRBJ2-2; TRBD1 matches 10 bases. After removal of 4 bases from V and 7 bases from J, the junction contained 13 bases not matched to a gene. Germline V gene sequence: CDR1 SGHKS, CDR2 YYEKEE (reference sequence). This CDR3 is built from 17 residues. The CDR3 sequence: CASSVGFRTGGSGELFF. CDR3 sequence (DNA): TGTGCCAGCAGCGTCGGCTTTCGGACAGGGGGTAGCGGGGAGCTGTTTTTT.